The 17 T cell receptor beta chains below all came from one sample that was sequenced in a study of T cells in Graves' hyperthyroidism and ophthalmopathy. The TCR beta CDR3 regions underwent amplification using RNA transcripts as the source. When the TCR CDR3 underwent first-round RT-PCR, the HTBI primer set was used. TCRdb re-analysed the multiplex PCR reads in MiXCR, keeping a single row per CDR3 protein. The sample has about 640,000 distinct CDR3 sequences, around 21% seen once. Sequences were obtained from blood. The receptors were gathered from a man aged 25-40 years with Graves' ophthalmopathy.

This chain's CDR3 is CAISEGPGGSEQYF. In DNA, the CDR3 is TGTGCCATCAGTGAAGGGCCAGGGGGAAGCGAGCAGTACTTC. The chain carries TRBV10-3 and TRBJ2-7; TRBD1 aligns across 7 bases. Germline V gene data show CDR1 as ENHRY and CDR2 as SYGVKD. The CDR3 extends over 14 amino acids. Losses at the gene ends were 3 bases for V and 6 bases for J; bases not matched to a gene: 8.

The chain is built from TRBV29-1 and TRBJ1-2; the match to TRBD1 covers 8 bases. With 5 bases clipped from V and 5 bases from J, the junction kept 10 bases outside the gene matches. Per the germline V gene, CDR1 is SQVTM and CDR2 is ANQGSEA. The CDR3 contains 14 residues. This CDR3 reads CSVTRQGIHYGYTF. CDR3 coding DNA: TGCAGCGTTACCAGACAGGGGATTCATTATGGCTACACCTTC.

There are many counts of this clonotype. CDR3 DNA: TGTGCCAGCAGAAAGGACAGCCCTGAAGCTTTCTTT. This translates into CASRKDSPEAFF. The chain is built from TRBV2 and TRBJ1-1, with a weak D call TRBD1 (6 bases). CDR3 length equals 12 residues. V was trimmed by 6 bases and J by 6 bases, leaving 11 bases between them. Germline CDR1 reads SNHLY; CDR2 reads FYNNEI.

V is TRBV14 and J is TRBJ2-4; no firm D call. The germline V gene encodes CDR1 SGHDN and CDR2 FVKESK. This CDR3 comprises 14 residues. V was pared by 4 bases and J by 9 bases, with 16 bases between. DNA of the CDR3: TGTGCCAGCAGCCCCGCGCTATCGGTGGGCATTCAGTACTTC. Translated: CASSPALSVGIQYF.

This clonotype came up a few times. A much larger clone lies a single base off, so this may be a read error. The chain has TRBV28 and TRBJ1-1; D unclear. V lost 2 bases, J lost 3 bases, and 4 bases lay in between. Germline assignment: CDR1 MDHEN and CDR2 SYDVKM. This CDR3 is built from 12 residues. The CDR3 protein is CASSLRYTEAFF. The CDR3 DNA reads TGTGCCAGCAGTTTAAGGTACACTGAAGCTTTCTTT.

In this sample, this clonotype turned up a few times. At one boundary the junction diverges from the germline segment, which might be a read error. J is TRBJ2-2 and V is TRBV2, with 7 bases matching TRBD2. Germline V gene data show CDR1 as SNHLY and CDR2 as FYNNEI. This CDR3 has 14 residues. CDR3 amino acids: CASSVRENTGKLFF. CDR3 sequence (DNA): TGTGCCAGCAGTGTGCGGGAGAACACCGGGAAGCTGTTTTTT.

The J gene is TRBJ1-1, the V gene TRBV6-2 or TRBV6-3; TRBD1 is a possible D gene (5 bases). Between the trimmed V and J ends, which lost 0 bases and 7 bases, there was a span of 6 bases. Germline CDR1 reads MNHEY; CDR2 reads SVGEGT. The CDR3 has 12 residues. CDR3 in amino acids: CASSYSRGEAFF. In nucleotides, the CDR3 is TGTGCCAGCAGTTACTCTAGGGGTGAAGCTTTCTTT.

Notes on this clonotype: This sequence may be a read error, since a much larger clone differs from it by one base. The CDR3, as DNA: TGTGCCGGCAGGATACAGGATCAGCCCCAGCATTTT. Translating it yields CAGRIQDQPQHF. The rearrangement uses TRBV28 and TRBJ1-5; perhaps TRBD1 as D (5 bases). Germline V gene sequence: CDR1 MDHEN, CDR2 SYDVKM. The CDR3 extends over 12 amino acids.

This clonotype was seen more than once but under ten times. The chain links TRBV7-2 to TRBJ2-2, with 12 bases fitting TRBD1. J gave up 7 bases and V 0 bases, and 3 bases lay outside the gene matches. The germline CDR1 and CDR2 sequences are SGHTA and FQGNSA. This CDR3 region has 16 residues. CDR3 residues: CASSLAGQGAGGELFF. CDR3 in DNA: TGTGCCAGCAGCTTAGCGGGACAGGGGGCGGGCGGGGAGCTGTTTTTT.

This chain joins TRBV5-6 and TRBJ2-3; 8 bases map to TRBD2. Unmatched junction bases numbered 11, after V lost 2 bases and J lost 6 bases. The CDR3 is 16 residues long. Germline CDR1 reads SGHDT; CDR2 reads YYEEEE. The CDR3 sequence is CASSFYGSGRFDTQYF. The DNA for the CDR3 is TGTGCCAGCAGCTTTTATGGGAGCGGGAGATTTGATACGCAGTATTTT.

This clonotype was counted at least ten times. J is TRBJ2-1 and V is TRBV28, with a possible D match to TRBD1 (6 bases). The V gene's germline CDR1 is MDHEN and CDR2 SYDVKM. Trimming took off 6 bases at V and 0 bases at J, with 12 bases between the two ends. The CDR3 covers 15 residues. The CDR3 DNA reads TGTGCCAGCAGGTCGGACAGCGTCTCCTACAATGAGCAGTTCTTC. This gives the protein CASRSDSVSYNEQFF.

In its sample, this clonotype was seen a few times. This chain uses TRBV6-1 with TRBJ1-3; 10 bases map to TRBD1. V was clipped by 8 bases and J by 4 bases; unmatched bases: 2. Germline CDR1 reads MNHNS; CDR2 reads SASEGT. CDR3 length: 13 residues. CDR3 sequence reads: CASDRGQGNTIYF. The CDR3 region has the DNA TGTGCCAGCGACAGGGGGCAAGGAAACACCATATATTTT.

The rearrangement uses TRBV6-1 and TRBJ2-2; a possible D gene is TRBD2 (6 bases). Germline V gives CDR1 MNHNS, CDR2 SASEGT. This CDR3 spans 16 amino acids. Trimming removed 6 bases from V and 0 bases from J, with 14 bases in between. In DNA, the CDR3 is TGTGCCAGCAGAGTTACTAGCACCGCGAACACCGGGGAGCTGTTTTTT. It yields the protein CASRVTSTANTGELFF.

The chain links TRBV18 to TRBJ2-7; 9 bases are shared with TRBD1. The germline gives CDR1 KGHSH, CDR2 LQKENI. The CDR3 extends over 14 amino acids. The V and J ends lost 1 base and 9 bases, in that order; junction bases with no gene match: 7. CDR3 nucleotide sequence: TGTGCCAGCTCACCACGACAGGGGGAACCCGGGCAGTACTTC. Translated, it gives CASSPRQGEPGQYF.

The V gene is TRBV19, the J gene TRBJ1-5; D uncertain. Trimming took off 3 bases at V and 5 bases at J, with 8 bases between the two ends. Germline V lookup: CDR1 LNHDA, CDR2 SQIVND (reference sequence). This CDR3 region has 13 residues. For the CDR3, the DNA is TGTGCCAGTAGTATTAGGTGGGATCAGCCCCAGCATTTT. It codes for CASSIRWDQPQHF.

This clonotype showed up just a few times. CDR3 sequence: CASSREGTLGEQYF. The CDR3 bases are TGTGCCAGCAGCCGAGAGGGCACCCTGGGGGAGCAGTACTTC. This chain uses TRBV7-2 with TRBJ2-7, with D tentatively TRBD2 (5 bases). Germline V CDR1 and CDR2: SGHTA, FQGNSA. The CDR3 spans 14 residues. The V end was cut by 5 bases, the J end by 7 bases, with 18 bases between.

This clonotype was recorded at least ten times. The CDR3 protein is CASSYTQGTGSEKLFF. The CDR3 DNA follows: TGCGCCAGCAGCTACACACAGGGTACGGGTAGCGAAAAACTGTTTTTT. V is TRBV5-1 and J is TRBJ1-4; tentatively, D is TRBD1 (6 bases). Germline values: CDR1 SGHRS, CDR2 YFSETQ. The CDR3 sequence is 16 residues long. The V gene lost 3 bases and the J gene lost 8 bases, with 20 bases spanning the gap.